The clone carrying this T cell receptor (beta chain) was counted between two and nine times. Its target is unknown. These data belong to a study of naive and memory T cell subsets. Findings and limits, study-wide: Clonotypes here are unpaired alpha or beta chain sequences.

Both TRBC1 and TRBC2 were covered by a beta constant-region primer of two equimolar oligonucleotides. The ligated cDNA underwent four PCR rounds using SP2 and nested alpha and beta constant-region primers. TCRdb recomputed calls from the UMI-ligation and nested PCR reads with MiXCR, one row per CDR3 protein. The sample gives over 100,000 distinct CDR3 sequences, 35% to 40% of which show up once; 0.9% is in the top ten. The material sequenced was central memory CD4+ T cells from blood. The receptor's source is a human donor in good health.

CDR3 in DNA: TGTGCCAGCAAGGGGGGGAGCTCTGGGGCCAACGTCCTGACTTTC. Translated, it gives CASKGGSSGANVLTF. This chain joins TRBV28 and TRBJ2-6, with a weak D call TRBD2 (7 bases). The CDR3 runs 15 residues. V shed 7 bases and J shed 0 bases, with 10 bases lying between them. In germline, CDR1 is MDHEN, CDR2 SYDVKM.